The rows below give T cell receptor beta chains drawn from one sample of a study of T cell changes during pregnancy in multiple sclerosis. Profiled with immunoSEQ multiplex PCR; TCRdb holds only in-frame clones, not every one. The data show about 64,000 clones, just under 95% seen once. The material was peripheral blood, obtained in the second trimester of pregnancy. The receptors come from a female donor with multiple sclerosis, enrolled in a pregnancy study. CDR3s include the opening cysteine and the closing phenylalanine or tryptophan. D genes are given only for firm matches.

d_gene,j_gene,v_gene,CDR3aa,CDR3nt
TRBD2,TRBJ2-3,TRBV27,CASSLSFGREVVGTDTQYF,TGTGCCAGCAGTTTATCTTTCGGGCGGGAGGTGGTAGGCACAGATACGCAGTATTTT
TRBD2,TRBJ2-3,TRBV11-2,CASSTRTSGLTDTQYF,TGTGCCAGCAGCACCCGGACTAGCGGGCTCACAGATACGCAGTATTTT
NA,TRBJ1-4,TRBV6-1,CASREDIGSGEKLFF,TGTGCCAGCAGGGAGGATATCGGTTCGGGTGAAAAACTGTTTTTT
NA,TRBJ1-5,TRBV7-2,CASSLAEGPQHF,TGTGCCAGCAGCTTAGCGGAGGGCCCCCAGCATTTT
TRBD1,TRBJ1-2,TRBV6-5,CASIDRAALGGYTF,TGTGCCAGCATTGACAGGGCGGCCCTGGGAGGCTACACCTTC
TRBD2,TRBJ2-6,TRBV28,CASSLLAGYSWGANVLTF,TGTGCCAGCAGTTTACTAGCGGGATACTCTTGGGGGGCCAACGTCCTGACTTTC
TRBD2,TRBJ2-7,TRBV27,CARRTSGSYEQYF,TGTGCCAGGAGGACTAGCGGGAGCTACGAGCAGTACTTC
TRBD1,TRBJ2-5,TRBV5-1,CASSTGQGGGETQYF,TGCGCCAGCAGCACCGGACAGGGTGGGGGGGAGACCCAGTACTTC
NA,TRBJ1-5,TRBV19,CASMYSSSARQPQHF,TGTGCCAGTATGTACAGCTCCTCGGCCCGGCAGCCCCAGCATTTT
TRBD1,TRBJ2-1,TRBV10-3,CAISESGQNNEQFF,TGTGCCATCAGTGAGTCGGGACAGAACAATGAGCAGTTCTTC